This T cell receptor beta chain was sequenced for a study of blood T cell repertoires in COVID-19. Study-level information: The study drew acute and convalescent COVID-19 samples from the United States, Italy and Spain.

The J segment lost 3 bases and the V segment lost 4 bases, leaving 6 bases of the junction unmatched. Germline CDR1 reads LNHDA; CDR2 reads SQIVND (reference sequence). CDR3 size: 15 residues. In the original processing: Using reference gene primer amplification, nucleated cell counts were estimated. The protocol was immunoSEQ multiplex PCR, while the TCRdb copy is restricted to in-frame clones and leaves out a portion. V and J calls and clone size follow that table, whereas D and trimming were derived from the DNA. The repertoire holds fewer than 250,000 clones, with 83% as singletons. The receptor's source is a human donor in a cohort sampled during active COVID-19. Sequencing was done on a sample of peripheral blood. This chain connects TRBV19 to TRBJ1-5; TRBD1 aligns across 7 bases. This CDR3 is CASSRTGVNNQPQHF. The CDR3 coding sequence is TGTGCCAGTAGTAGAACAGGGGTGAACAATCAGCCCCAGCATTTT. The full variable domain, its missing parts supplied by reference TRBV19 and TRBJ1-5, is DGGITQSPKYLFRKEGQNVTLSCEQNLNHDAMYWYRQDPGQGLRLIYYSQIVNDFQKGDIAEGYSVSREKKESFPLTVTSAQKNPTAFYLCASSRTGVNNQPQHFGDGTRLSIL.